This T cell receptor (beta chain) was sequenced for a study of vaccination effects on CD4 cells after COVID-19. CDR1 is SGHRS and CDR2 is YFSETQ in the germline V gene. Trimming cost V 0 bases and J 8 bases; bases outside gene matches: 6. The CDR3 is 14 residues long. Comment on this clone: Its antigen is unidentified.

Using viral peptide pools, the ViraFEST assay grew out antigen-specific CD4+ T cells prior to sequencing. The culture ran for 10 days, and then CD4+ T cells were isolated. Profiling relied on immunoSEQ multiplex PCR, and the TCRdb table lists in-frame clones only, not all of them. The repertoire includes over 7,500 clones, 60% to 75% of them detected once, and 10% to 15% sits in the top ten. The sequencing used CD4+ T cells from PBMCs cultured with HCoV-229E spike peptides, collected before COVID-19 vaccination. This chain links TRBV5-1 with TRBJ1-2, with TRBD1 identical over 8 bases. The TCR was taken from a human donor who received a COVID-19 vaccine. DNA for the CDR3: TGCGCCAGCAGCTTGGGGACAGGGCGTGAGGGCTACACCTTC. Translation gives CASSLGTGREGYTF.